A few counts support the clone carrying this TCR beta chain. Antigen unknown. V lost 3 bases to trimming and J lost 2 bases, with 22 bases between them. There are 18 residues in the CDR3. Germline assignment: CDR1 SGDLS and CDR2 YYNGEE. This sample was included in a study of blood T cells in healthy people across ages. Together with a sample-barcoded 5' primer, a J-beta primer mix was included in a second PCR lasting roughly 7 to 11 cycles. Through a template-switch adaptor with 12 random nucleotides, each cDNA molecule received a tag. MiXCR, run by TCRdb on the 5' RACE reads, gives a single entry per CDR3 protein. The sample lists about 730,000 distinct CDR3 sequences, roughly 44% occurring once. Overall study results and limits: Shifts in expanded clonotypes may have been confounded by donor CMV status, which was unknown.

Source material: blood. V and J are TRBV9 and TRBJ2-3, with a tentative D call TRBD1 (6 bases). This clonotype originated in a woman in her fifties or sixties in good health. The CDR3 DNA follows: TGTGCCAGCAGCGAGGACGTTGGGGGCTACAAATACACAGATACGCAGTATTTT. Protein sequence: CASSEDVGGYKYTDTQYF.